This TCR beta chain was captured in a study of blood T cell repertoires in COVID-19. Study background: The United States, Italy and Spain supplied acute and convalescent COVID-19 samples.

V was shortened by 2 bases and J by 6 bases, with 13 bases between the two germline ends. CDR1 ENHRY and CDR2 SYGVKD come from the germline V gene. The CDR3 is 15 residues long. Clones were read by immunoSEQ multiplex PCR, and TCRdb kept only the in-frame ones, dropping some. Here the sample spans some 290,000 clones, approximately 82% being singletons. The receptor comes from a man in his 60s who had recovered from COVID-19. The rearrangement uses TRBV10-3 and TRBJ2-2; D might be TRBD2 (5 bases). Sequences were obtained from peripheral blood. The CDR3 protein is CAISERGSTAGELFF. The CDR3 DNA follows: TGTGCCATCAGTGAGCGAGGGAGTACGGCCGGGGAGCTGTTTTTT.